These 20 T cell receptor beta chains share one sample of origin, sequenced in a study of cytomegalovirus exposure and HLA in healthy donors. Assay: immunoSEQ multiplex PCR; the TCRdb copy retains only in-frame clones and omits some. The sample holds under 140,000 clones, approximately 89% seen once. The sequenced sample was PBMCs. All receptors derive from a woman younger than 30 in good health and CMV-seronegative.

This chain links TRBV5-4 with TRBJ1-2; D gene ambiguous. The CDR3 is made up of 15 amino acids. Germline V gene lookup returns CDR1 SGHNT and CDR2 YYREEE (reference sequence). The germline V and J ends were trimmed by 0 bases and 4 bases, with 13 bases remaining between them. The CDR3 nucleotides read TGTGCCAGCAGCTTGGATGGTCCGGGAAGCTATGGCTACACCTTC. Its translation is CASSLDGPGSYGYTF. Combining the CDR3 with reference TRBV5-4 and TRBJ1-2 gives the whole variable domain ETGVTQSPTHLIKTRGQQVTLRCSSQSGHNTVSWYQQALGQGPQFIFQYYREEENGRGNFPPRFSGLQFPNYSSELNVNALELDDSALYLCASSLDGPGSYGYTFGSGTRLTVV.

The chain recombines TRBV4-1 with TRBJ1-2; tentative D call: TRBD1 (5 bases). Germline V gives CDR1 MGHRA, CDR2 YSYEKL. The CDR3 length is 17 residues. V gave up 0 bases and J gave up 1 base, with 15 bases separating them. The CDR3 here is CASSQERGRVFNYGYTF. Written as DNA, the CDR3 is TGCGCCAGCAGCCAAGAGCGGGGCAGGGTATTTAACTATGGCTACACCTTC.

The gene calls are TRBV7-2 and TRBJ2-7; 11 positions match TRBD2. Trimming took 4 bases from V and 4 from J; bases not matched to a gene: 3. This CDR3 has 14 residues. CDR1 and CDR2 from the germline V gene are SGHTA and FQGNSA. The CDR3 DNA reads as TGTGCCAGCAGCTCCACTAGCGGGAGTTACGAGCAGTACTTC. The encoded protein is CASSSTSGSYEQYF.

As for this clone: The junction departs from the called germline gene at one end, perhaps through a read error. The chain carries TRBV28 and TRBJ2-7; D is uncertain. The CDR3 is made up of 10 amino acids. CDR1 is MDHEN, CDR2 SYDVKM, per germline. CDR3: CASSSFEQYF. CDR3 sequence (DNA): TGTGCCAGCAGCTCCTTCGAGCAGTACTTC. The variable domain in full, with the rest retrieved from reference TRBV28 and TRBJ2-7, is DVKVTQSSRYLVKRTGEKVFLECVQDMDHENMFWYRQDPGLGLRLIYFSYDVKMKEKGDIPEGYSVSREKKERFSLILESASTNQTSMYLCASSSFEQYFGPGTRLTVT.

This clone has only one observation. The genes are TRBV27 and TRBJ1-4; D may be TRBD1 (5 bases). V was trimmed by 7 bases and J by 5 bases, leaving 17 bases between them. The CDR3 runs 15 residues. Germline assignment: CDR1 MNHEY and CDR2 SMNVEV (reference sequence). The CDR3 region is CASKRTRGGNEKLFF. The CDR3 DNA sequence: TGTGCCAGCAAACGAACACGGGGGGGAAATGAAAAACTGTTTTTT.

The chain is built from TRBV18 and TRBJ2-7, with TRBD1 as a possible D gene (6 bases). The CDR3 is made up of 12 amino acids. Germline V gene lookup returns CDR1 KGHSH and CDR2 LQKENI. V gave up 11 bases and J gave up 4 bases, with 15 bases separating them. For the CDR3, the DNA is TGTGCCGGGGGCGAAGAGATATACGAGCAGTACTTC. It is translated as CAGGEEIYEQYF.

The chain recombines TRBV10-1 with TRBJ2-1; no firm D call. The V gene's germline CDR1 is WNHNN and CDR2 SYGVQD (reference sequence). CDR3 length: 14 residues. Trimming cost V 5 bases and J 2 bases, with 10 bases left between them. CDR3 loop: CASSNEQTYNEQFF. CDR3 DNA sequence: TGCGCCAGCAGTAATGAACAGACCTACAATGAGCAGTTCTTC.

The gene calls are TRBV6-5 and TRBJ2-7, with D possibly matching TRBD2 (5 bases). V dropped 2 bases and J dropped 1 base, with 6 bases sitting between them. The CDR3 contains 13 residues. Germline V CDR1 and CDR2: MNHEY, SVGAGI. CDR3 in DNA: TGTGCCAGCAGTTACAGGGAGTCCTACGAGCAGTACTTC. Residues: CASSYRESYEQYF.

In this sample, this clone turned up once. CDR3 DNA: TGTGCCTGGAGGTTGGGGCCTACTAATTCACCCCTCCACTTT. This codes for CAWRLGPTNSPLHF. The rearrangement joins TRBV30 to TRBJ1-6, with D tentatively TRBD1 (5 bases). Per germline, CDR1 GTSNPN and CDR2 SVGIG (reference sequence). The length of the CDR3 is 14 residues. V lost 3 bases to trimming and J lost 6 bases, with 12 bases between them. The variable domain in full, with the rest retrieved from reference TRBV30 and TRBJ1-6, is SQTIHQWPATLVQPVGSPLSLECTVEGTSNPNLYWYRQAAGRGLQLLFYSVGIGQISSEVPQNLSASRPQDRQFILSSKKLLLSDSGFYLCAWRLGPTNSPLHFGNGTRLTVT.

The chain recombines TRBV28 with TRBJ2-3; 7 nucleotides agree with TRBD2. The CDR3 spans 14 residues. The junction had 8 bases not matched to a gene; V was cut back by 5 bases and J by 6 bases. The germline V gene encodes CDR1 MDHEN and CDR2 SYDVKM. CDR3: CASSAPSGTDTQYF. The CDR3 DNA reads as TGTGCCAGCAGTGCCCCGAGCGGGACCGATACGCAGTATTTT.

The chain recombines TRBV5-1 with TRBJ2-1, with D unclear. Germline V gene lookup returns CDR1 SGHRS and CDR2 YFSETQ. Between the trimmed V and J ends, which lost 1 base and 6 bases, there was a span of 8 bases. The CDR3 consists of 13 residues. The CDR3 sequence is CASSLTDSNEQFF. The CDR3 coding sequence is TGCGCCAGCAGCTTGACAGATTCCAATGAGCAGTTCTTC.

This chain uses TRBV6-6 with TRBJ1-2, with 8 bases lining up with TRBD1. Germline CDR1 reads MNHNY; CDR2 reads SVGAGI (reference sequence). Trimming took 3 bases from V and 4 from J; bases not matched to a gene: 10. The CDR3 extends over 16 amino acids. CDR3 in DNA: TGTGCCAGCAGTTATCAGGGACAGGTTTTAGGCTATGGCTACACCTTC. Encoded protein: CASSYQGQVLGYGYTF.

The chain recombines TRBV6-1 with TRBJ1-5; tentatively, D is TRBD1 (6 bases). The length of the CDR3 is 13 residues. The V and J ends lost 1 base and 6 bases respectively, with 7 bases between them. CDR1 is MNHNS and CDR2 is SASEGT in the germline V gene. The CDR3 here is CASSEGQVQPQHF. CDR3 nucleotide sequence: TGTGCCAGCAGTGAAGGACAGGTTCAGCCCCAGCATTTT.

V is TRBV6-6 and J is TRBJ2-1; 7 nucleotides line up with TRBD2. The junction had 11 bases not matched to a gene; V was cut back by 7 bases and J by 8 bases. Germline CDR1 reads MNHNY; CDR2 reads SVGAGI (reference sequence). The CDR3 is made up of 14 amino acids. The CDR3 DNA reads TGTGCCAGCACCTTGCTAGGCGGGAGAGATGAGCAGTTCTTC. It encodes CASTLLGGRDEQFF.

This clone was recorded once. The chain uses TRBV27 and TRBJ1-3; 9 bases are a match to TRBD1. Germline V gives CDR1 MNHEY, CDR2 SMNVEV (reference sequence). This CDR3 is 15 amino acids long. J was trimmed by 4 bases and V by 5 bases; bases with no gene match: 6. The CDR3 region has the DNA TGTGCCAGCAGTAAAACAGGGGGCTCCGGAAACACCATATATTTT. Amino acids: CASSKTGGSGNTIYF.

This chain joins TRBV5-1 and TRBJ1-3, with TRBD1 matching 7 bases. CDR3 length equals 16 residues. Germline values: CDR1 SGHRS, CDR2 YFSETQ. The V gene end was trimmed by 1 base and the J gene end by 0 bases; junction bases not matched to a gene: 4. CDR3 protein: CASSLTGALSGNTIYF. The CDR3 DNA reads TGCGCCAGCAGCTTGACAGGGGCCCTCTCTGGAAACACCATATATTTT. The variable domain in full, completed from reference TRBV5-1 and TRBJ1-3, reads KAGVTQTPRYLIKTRGQQVTLSCSPISGHRSVSWYQQTPGQGLQFLFEYFSETQRNKGNFPGRFSGRQFSNSRSEMNVSTLELGDSALYLCASSLTGALSGNTIYFGEGSWLTVV.

The gene calls are TRBV6-5 and TRBJ2-1; 12 bases agree with TRBD2. V shed 6 bases, J shed 10 bases, and the junction held 7 bases outside the gene matches. The CDR3 has 14 residues. CDR1 and CDR2 from the germline V gene are MNHEY and SVGAGI. The chain's CDR3 is CASRQLAGGREQFF. CDR3 coding DNA: TGTGCCAGCAGACAACTAGCGGGGGGTCGGGAGCAGTTCTTC.

CDR3: CASSPTPPGGEQYF. In DNA, the CDR3 is TGTGCCAGCAGTCCTACCCCCCCCGGCGGCGAGCAGTACTTC. The chain employs TRBV27 and TRBJ2-7; no reliable D call. The length of the CDR3 is 14 residues. Deletions cut 5 bases from V and 6 bases from J, with 17 bases between. Germline assignment: CDR1 MNHEY and CDR2 SMNVEV (reference sequence).

This clone was detected once. The CDR3 loop is CASSTTGEYNEQFF. CDR3 nucleotide sequence: TGTGCCAGCAGCACAACAGGGGAGTACAATGAGCAGTTCTTC. The rearrangement links TRBV7-3 to TRBJ2-1; 7 bases align to TRBD1. This CDR3 is built from 14 residues. Germline V lookup: CDR1 SGHTA, CDR2 FQGTGA. V lost 5 bases to trimming and J lost 4 bases; unmatched junction nucleotides: 5.

The chain links TRBV4-3 to TRBJ2-7, with a tentative D call TRBD2 (5 bases). With 0 bases removed from V and 4 bases from J, the gap between germline ends came to 13 bases. The CDR3 covers 15 residues. Germline V gene data show CDR1 as LGHNA and CDR2 as YSLEER. CDR3 residues: CASSQESGVVYEQYF. The CDR3 DNA reads TGCGCCAGCAGCCAAGAGAGCGGCGTTGTGTACGAGCAGTACTTC.